This T cell receptor (beta chain) comes out of a study of neoadjuvant anti-PD-1 for oral cavity cancer. Study overall: Around day 43, patients without progression received a fourth nivolumab dose before surgery. Broader study findings: After neoadjuvant nivolumab, PBMC T cell clonality was significantly higher in non-responders than responders.

PBMC libraries mostly used 480 ng of input genomic DNA, with six replicates per sample. Clones were sequenced by immunoSEQ multiplex PCR, and TCRdb holds only the in-frame ones, with some missing. The profile covers 11,000 to 15,000 clones, with roughly 77% appearing a single time and more than 2% taken by the ten largest. As regards this clone: As yet, its antigen is unknown.

This CDR3 has 15 residues. Looked up from germline, CDR1 is SGHDT and CDR2 is YYEEEE. V lost 4 bases, J lost 7 bases, and 8 bases stayed unmatched. Time point here: after neoadjuvant nivolumab, at surgical resection. The sequences come from PBMCs, collected after nivolumab (anti-PD-1) treatment. This receptor was identified in a person between 40 and 79 years old with oral cavity squamous cell carcinoma. The genes are TRBV5-6 and TRBJ1-6; 7 bases align to TRBD1. The CDR3 nucleotides read TGTGCCAGCAGCCCCCCGTCAGGGGGAAATTCACCCCTCCACTTT. It codes for CASSPPSGGNSPLHF.